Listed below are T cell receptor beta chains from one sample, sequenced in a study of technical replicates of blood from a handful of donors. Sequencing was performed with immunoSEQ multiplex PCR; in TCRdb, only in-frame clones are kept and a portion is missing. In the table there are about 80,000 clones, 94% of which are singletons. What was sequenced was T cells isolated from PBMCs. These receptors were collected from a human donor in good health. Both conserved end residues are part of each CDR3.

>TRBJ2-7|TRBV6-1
CASSELATGSYEQYF
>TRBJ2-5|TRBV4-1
CASSLKPSGRGQETQYF
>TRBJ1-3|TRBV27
CASSAINRPSGNTIYF
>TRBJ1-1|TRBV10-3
CATGQMNTEAFF
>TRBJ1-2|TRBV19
CATSPGGHGYTF
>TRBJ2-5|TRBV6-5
CASSYGGLETQYF
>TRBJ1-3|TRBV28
CASSLPRREALSGNTIYF
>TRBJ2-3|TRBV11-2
CASSLGVSGSGTDTQYF
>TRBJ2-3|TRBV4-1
CASSQVPNAGTDTQYF
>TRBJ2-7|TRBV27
CASSLWGQGPSYEQYF